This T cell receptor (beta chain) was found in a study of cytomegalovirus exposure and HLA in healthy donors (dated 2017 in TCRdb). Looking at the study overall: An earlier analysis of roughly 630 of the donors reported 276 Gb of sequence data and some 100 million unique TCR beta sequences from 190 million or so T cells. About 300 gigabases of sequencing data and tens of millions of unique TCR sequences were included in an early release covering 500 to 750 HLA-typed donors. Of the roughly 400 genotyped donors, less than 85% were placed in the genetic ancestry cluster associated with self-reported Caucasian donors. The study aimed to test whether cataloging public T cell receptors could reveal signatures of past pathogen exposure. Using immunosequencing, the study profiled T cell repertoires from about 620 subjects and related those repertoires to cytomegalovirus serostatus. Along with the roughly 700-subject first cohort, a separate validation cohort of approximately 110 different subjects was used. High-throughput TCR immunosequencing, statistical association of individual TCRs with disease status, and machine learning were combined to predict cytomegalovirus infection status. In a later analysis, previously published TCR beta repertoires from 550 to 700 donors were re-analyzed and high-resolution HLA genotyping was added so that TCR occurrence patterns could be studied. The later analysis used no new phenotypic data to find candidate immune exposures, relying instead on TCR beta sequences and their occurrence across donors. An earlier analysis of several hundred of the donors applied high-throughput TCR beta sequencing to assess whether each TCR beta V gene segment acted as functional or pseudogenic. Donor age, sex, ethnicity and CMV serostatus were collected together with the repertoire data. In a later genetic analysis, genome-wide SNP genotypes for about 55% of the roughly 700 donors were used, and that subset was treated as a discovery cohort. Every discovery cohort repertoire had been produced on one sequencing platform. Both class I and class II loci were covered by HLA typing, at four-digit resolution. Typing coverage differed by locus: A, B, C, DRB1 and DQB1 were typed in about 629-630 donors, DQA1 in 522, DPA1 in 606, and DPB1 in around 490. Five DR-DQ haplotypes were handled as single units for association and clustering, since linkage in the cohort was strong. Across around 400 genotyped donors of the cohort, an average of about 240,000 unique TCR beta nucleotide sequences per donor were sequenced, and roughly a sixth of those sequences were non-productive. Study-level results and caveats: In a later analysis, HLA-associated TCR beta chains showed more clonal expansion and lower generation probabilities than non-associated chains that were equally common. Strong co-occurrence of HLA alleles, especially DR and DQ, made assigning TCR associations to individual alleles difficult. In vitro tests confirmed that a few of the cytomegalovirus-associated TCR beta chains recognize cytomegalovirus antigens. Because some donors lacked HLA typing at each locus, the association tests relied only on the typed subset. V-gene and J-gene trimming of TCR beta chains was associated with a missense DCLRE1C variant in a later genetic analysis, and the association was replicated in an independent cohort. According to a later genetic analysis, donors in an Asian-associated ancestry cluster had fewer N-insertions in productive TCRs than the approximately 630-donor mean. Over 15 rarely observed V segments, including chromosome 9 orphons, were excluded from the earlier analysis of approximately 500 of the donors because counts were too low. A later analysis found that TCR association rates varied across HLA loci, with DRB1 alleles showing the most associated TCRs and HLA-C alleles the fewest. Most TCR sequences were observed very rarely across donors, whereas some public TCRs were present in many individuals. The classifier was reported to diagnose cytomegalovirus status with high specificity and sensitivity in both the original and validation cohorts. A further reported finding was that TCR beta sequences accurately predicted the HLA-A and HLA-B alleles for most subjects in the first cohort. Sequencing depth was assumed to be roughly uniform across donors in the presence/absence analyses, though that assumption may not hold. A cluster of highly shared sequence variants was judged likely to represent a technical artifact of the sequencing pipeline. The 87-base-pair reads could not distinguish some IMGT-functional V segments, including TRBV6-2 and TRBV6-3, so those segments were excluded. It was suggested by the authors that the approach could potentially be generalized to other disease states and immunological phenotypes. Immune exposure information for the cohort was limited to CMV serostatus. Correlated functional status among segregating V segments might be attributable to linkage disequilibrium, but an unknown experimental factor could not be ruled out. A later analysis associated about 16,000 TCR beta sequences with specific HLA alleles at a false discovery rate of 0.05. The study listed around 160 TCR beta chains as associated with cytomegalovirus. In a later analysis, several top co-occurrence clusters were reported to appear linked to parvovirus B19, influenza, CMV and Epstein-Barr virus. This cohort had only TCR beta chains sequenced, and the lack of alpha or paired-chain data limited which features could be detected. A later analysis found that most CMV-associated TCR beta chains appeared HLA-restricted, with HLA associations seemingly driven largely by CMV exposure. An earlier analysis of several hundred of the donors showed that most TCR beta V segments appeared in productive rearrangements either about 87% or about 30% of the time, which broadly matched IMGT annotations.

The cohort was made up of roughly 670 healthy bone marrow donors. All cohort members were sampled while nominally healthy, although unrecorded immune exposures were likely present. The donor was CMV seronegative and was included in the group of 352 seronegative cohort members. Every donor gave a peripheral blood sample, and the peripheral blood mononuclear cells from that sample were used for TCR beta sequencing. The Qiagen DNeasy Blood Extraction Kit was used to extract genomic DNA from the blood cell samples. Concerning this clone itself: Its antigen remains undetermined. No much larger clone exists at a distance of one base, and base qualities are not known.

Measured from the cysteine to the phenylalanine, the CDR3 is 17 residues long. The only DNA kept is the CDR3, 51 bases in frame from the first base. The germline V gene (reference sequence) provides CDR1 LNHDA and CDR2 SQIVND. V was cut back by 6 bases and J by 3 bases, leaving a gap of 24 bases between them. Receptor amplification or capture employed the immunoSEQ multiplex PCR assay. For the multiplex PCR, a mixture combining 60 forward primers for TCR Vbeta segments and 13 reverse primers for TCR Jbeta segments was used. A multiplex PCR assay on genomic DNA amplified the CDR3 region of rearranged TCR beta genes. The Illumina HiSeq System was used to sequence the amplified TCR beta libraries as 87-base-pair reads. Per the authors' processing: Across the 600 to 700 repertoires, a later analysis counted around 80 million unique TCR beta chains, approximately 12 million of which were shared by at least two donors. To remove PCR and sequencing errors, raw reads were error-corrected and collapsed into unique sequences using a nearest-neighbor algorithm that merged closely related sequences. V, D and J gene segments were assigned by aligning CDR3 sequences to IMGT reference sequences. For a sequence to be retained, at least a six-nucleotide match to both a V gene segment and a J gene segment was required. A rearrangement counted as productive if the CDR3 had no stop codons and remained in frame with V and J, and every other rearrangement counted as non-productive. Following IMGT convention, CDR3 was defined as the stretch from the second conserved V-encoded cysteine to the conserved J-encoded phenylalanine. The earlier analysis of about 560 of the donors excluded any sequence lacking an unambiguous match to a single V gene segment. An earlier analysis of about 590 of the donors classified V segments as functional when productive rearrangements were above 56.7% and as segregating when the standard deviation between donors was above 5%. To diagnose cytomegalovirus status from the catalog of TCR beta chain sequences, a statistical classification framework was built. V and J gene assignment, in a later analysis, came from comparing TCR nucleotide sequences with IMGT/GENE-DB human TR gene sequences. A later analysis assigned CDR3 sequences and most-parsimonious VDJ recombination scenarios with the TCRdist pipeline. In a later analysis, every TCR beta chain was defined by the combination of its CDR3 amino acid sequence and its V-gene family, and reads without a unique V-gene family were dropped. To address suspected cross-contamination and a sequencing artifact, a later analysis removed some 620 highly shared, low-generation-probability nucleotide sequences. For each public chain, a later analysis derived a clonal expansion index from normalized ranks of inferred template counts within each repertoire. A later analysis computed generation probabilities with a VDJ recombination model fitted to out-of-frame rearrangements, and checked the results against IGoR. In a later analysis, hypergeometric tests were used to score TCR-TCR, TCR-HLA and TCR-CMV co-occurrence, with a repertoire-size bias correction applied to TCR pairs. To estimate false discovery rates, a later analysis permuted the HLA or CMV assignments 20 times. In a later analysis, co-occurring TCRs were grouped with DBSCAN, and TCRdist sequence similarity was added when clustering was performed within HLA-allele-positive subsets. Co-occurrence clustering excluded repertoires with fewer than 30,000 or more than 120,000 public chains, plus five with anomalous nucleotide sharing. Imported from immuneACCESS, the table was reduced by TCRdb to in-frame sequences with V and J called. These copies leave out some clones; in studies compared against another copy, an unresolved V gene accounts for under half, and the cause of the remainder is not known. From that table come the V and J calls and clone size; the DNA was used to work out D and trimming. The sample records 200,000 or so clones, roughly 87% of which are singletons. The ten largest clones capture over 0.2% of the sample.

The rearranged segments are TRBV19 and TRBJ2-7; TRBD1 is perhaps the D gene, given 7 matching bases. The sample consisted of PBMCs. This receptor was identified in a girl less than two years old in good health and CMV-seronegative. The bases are TGTGCCAGTAGCCTAGCGACAGACAGGGTGATTGGCTACGAGCAGTACTTC. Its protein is CASSLATDRVIGYEQYF.